This T cell receptor beta chain is drawn from a study of T cell responses to AZD1222 COVID-19 vaccine. As for the study in general: Second-dose intervals near 4 or 12 weeks were combined.

Comments on this clone: Its antigen is unidentified.

TCRdb's table, derived via immunoSEQ multiplex PCR, lists solely in-frame clones and lacks some. The repertoire holds 130,000 or so clones, with over 85% as singletons. Regarding the study as a whole: Spike-spanning, vaccine-associated CD4 TCRs were dominant at 160-218 and 743-854. A mostly white British donor set with more females was recruited, and clonal diversity was possibly underestimated.

Between the trimmed V and J ends, which lost 3 bases and 6 bases, there was a span of 8 bases. CDR1 is SGDLS and CDR2 is YYNGEE in the germline V gene. The CDR3 is 12 residues long. The chain has TRBV9 and TRBJ2-3, with D perhaps matching TRBD1 or TRBD2 (5 bases each). The clonotype was recovered from an adult in good health. The specimen was peripheral blood, collected on day 0 of AZD1222 vaccination. CDR3 loop: CASSGEGDTQYF. The CDR3 bases are TGTGCCAGCAGCGGAGAGGGGGATACGCAGTATTTT.